This T cell receptor beta chain derives from a study of B cell selection in AIRE deficiency. Study findings and constraints: About 30.6% of healthy-shared Treg sequences were found among patient Tconv cells. Only about 9.3% of 3,500 to 4,500 shared Treg sequences were patient-specific; 31.6% healthy-specific.

Germline V lookup: CDR1 LNHDA, CDR2 SQIVND (reference sequence). The CDR3 totals 15 residues. With V trimmed by 3 bases and J by 2 bases, 4 bases remained unmatched. Per the original methods: Patients' Tregs yielded 58,000 or so distinct TCRbeta sequences; donors' fewer than 100,000. Only in-frame clones appear in the TCRdb table, and some are missing; sequencing was by immunoSEQ multiplex PCR. From that table come the V and J calls and clone size; the DNA was used to work out D and trimming. The data show about 21,000 clones, about 94% seen once. Regarding this clone: The antigen remains unidentified.

Regulatory T cells were sorted as CD4+CD25hiCD127low/negative. Input material: Tregs sorted from PBMCs. The source is a human donor with AIRE deficiency. The V and J genes are TRBV19 and TRBJ2-1, with TRBD2 matching over 7 bases. The CDR3 reads CASSIRLAAYNEQFF. The CDR3 DNA reads TGTGCCAGTAGTATCCGGCTAGCGGCCTACAATGAGCAGTTCTTC. Complete variable domain (other parts from reference TRBV19 and TRBJ2-1): DGGITQSPKYLFRKEGQNVTLSCEQNLNHDAMYWYRQDPGQGLRLIYYSQIVNDFQKGDIAEGYSVSREKKESFPLTVTSAQKNPTAFYLCASSIRLAAYNEQFFGPGTRLTVL.